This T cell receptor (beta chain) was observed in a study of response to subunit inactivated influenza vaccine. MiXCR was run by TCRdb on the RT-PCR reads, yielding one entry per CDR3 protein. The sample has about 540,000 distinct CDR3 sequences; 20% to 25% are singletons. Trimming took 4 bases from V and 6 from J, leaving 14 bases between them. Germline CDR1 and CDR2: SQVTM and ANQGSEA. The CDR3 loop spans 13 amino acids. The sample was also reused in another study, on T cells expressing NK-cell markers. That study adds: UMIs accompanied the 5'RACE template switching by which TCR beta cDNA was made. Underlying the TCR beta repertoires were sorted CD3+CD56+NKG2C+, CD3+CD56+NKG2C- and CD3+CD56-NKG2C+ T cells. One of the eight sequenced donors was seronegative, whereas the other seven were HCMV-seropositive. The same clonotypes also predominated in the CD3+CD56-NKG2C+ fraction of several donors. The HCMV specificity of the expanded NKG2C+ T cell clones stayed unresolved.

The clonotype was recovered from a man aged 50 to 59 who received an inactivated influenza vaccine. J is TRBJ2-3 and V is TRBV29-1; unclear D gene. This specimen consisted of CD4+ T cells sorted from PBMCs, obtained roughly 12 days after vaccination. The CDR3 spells CSVAGSEEDTQYF. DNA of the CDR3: TGCAGCGTTGCCGGATCCGAGGAGGATACGCAGTATTTT.